The present entry profiles one T cell receptor beta chain with its context. Trimming removed 8 bases from V and 5 bases from J; junction bases left unmatched: 9. The CDR3 spans 13 residues. This entry belongs to a study of patients and donors after allogeneic stem cell transplantation. TCRdb re-called the RT-PCR reads with MiXCR, one entry per CDR3 protein. The sample carries approximately 250,000 distinct CDR3 sequences, roughly 15% recorded once. The rearrangement links TRBV12-3 or TRBV12-4 to TRBJ2-7; 7 bases line up with TRBD2. The clonotype comes from a human donor who was either an allogeneic HSCT recipient or a stem cell or donor lymphocyte infusion donor (not recorded which). It is not recorded whose cells these are; they may come from a transplant donor. The sample comprised blood, either unsorted or a sorted T cell fraction (not recorded which). CDR3 region: CASSSGGRDEQYF. CDR3 bases: TGTGCCAGCTCTTCGGGGGGACGCGACGAGCAGTACTTC.